This T cell receptor (beta chain) was sequenced for a study of blood T cells in healthy people across ages. Across the study: Per two T cells, about one barcoded beta molecule was captured through template switching. General study results and limits: When set beside aged donors, long-lived donors presented more naive CD4+ cells and higher diversity.

The table lists this clonotype with a few counts. The target antigen is unknown. Primers used in a second PCR of roughly 6 to 12 cycles were a sample-barcoded 5' primer and a J-beta primer mix. TCRdb fed the 5' RACE reads into MiXCR, producing one record per CDR3 protein. Of more than 650,000 distinct CDR3 sequences detected, 22% appear once; the ten largest clones hold less than 25%. Germline trimming cut 4 bases from V and 0 bases from J; bases unmatched to any gene: 9. CDR3 length: 16 amino acids. Germline V gene lookup returns CDR1 DFQATT and CDR2 SNEGSKA (reference sequence). The chain joins TRBV20-1 to TRBJ2-1; the match to TRBD2 covers 7 bases. This sequence originates from a man between 65 and 85 years old in good health. Sequenced input: blood. The DNA for the CDR3 is TGCAGTGCTATCGGGTTAGCGGGCCTCTCCTACAATGAGCAGTTCTTC. Amino acids: CSAIGLAGLSYNEQFF.